Listed below are T cell receptor beta chains from one sample, sequenced in a study of shared clonotypes between healthy human individuals. Sequenced by immunoSEQ multiplex PCR; TCRdb stores in-frame clones only, minus some. The data hold over 2 million clones, with roughly 94% observed a single time. The material sequenced was naive CD8+ T cells sorted from blood. The receptors were sampled from a man between 18 and 35 years old in good health. CDR3s include the opening cysteine and the closing phenylalanine or tryptophan. D genes are given only for firm matches. Some rows have no size entry. The others give once, few or many, or a class for an expanded clone.

-	TRBJ2-7	-	TRBV28	CASGTGAAGGYEQYF	TGTGCCAGCGGTACAGGGGCCGCCGGGGGCTACGAGCAGTACTTC
-	TRBJ1-2	-	TRBV6-5	CASSLQGRGYTF	TGTGCCAGCAGTCTACAGGGCCGGGGCTACACCTTC
-	TRBJ1-2	TRBD1	TRBV4-2	CASSQEKTGTGVFGYTF	TGTGCCAGCAGCCAAGAAAAGACCGGGACAGGGGTATTTGGCTACACCTTC
-	TRBJ2-2	-	TRBV30	CAWTGILNTGELFF	TGTGCCTGGACCGGGATACTGAACACCGGGGAGCTGTTTTTT
-	TRBJ2-5	-	TRBV7-6	CASSIWYQETQYF	TGTGCCAGCAGCATATGGTACCAAGAGACCCAGTACTTC
-	TRBJ1-4	-	TRBV11-2	CASNIRTRRRGNNEKLFF	TGTGCCAGCAACATACGAACCCGCCGTCGGGGAAATAATGAAAAACTGTTTTTT
-	TRBJ2-1	-	TRBV9	CASSVGGLAPFNEQFF	TGTGCCAGCAGCGTAGGTGGGCTAGCCCCTTTCAATGAGCAGTTCTTC
few	TRBJ2-1	TRBD2	TRBV12-5	CASGRLAGGLAEQFF	TGTGCTAGTGGCCGACTAGCGGGAGGGTTGGCTGAGCAGTTCTTC
-	TRBJ2-7	-	TRBV5-5	CASRPSWGAYEQYF	TGTGCCAGCAGGCCTAGCTGGGGGGCATACGAGCAGTACTTC
once	TRBJ2-3	TRBD2	TRBV13	CASSPWGLAGGQTDTQYF	TGTGCCAGCAGCCCTTGGGGACTAGCGGGGGGGCAGACAGATACGCAGTATTTT
-	TRBJ2-3	-	TRBV27	CASSLTGSTDTQYF	TGTGCCAGCAGTTTAACTGGCAGCACAGATACGCAGTATTTT
-	TRBJ2-1	-	TRBV14	CASSQDRIRENEQFF	TGTGCCAGCAGCCAAGATCGGATCAGGGAGAATGAGCAGTTCTTC
-	TRBJ2-4	-	TRBV28	CASNPLQGTKNIQYF	TGTGCCAGCAACCCCCTACAGGGAACCAAAAACATTCAGTACTTC
-	TRBJ1-1	-	TRBV27	CASRARGANTEAFF	TGTGCCAGCCGGGCGAGGGGGGCGAACACTGAAGCTTTCTTT
-	TRBJ2-5	-	TRBV7-9	CASSLASPEGYQETQYF	TGTGCCAGCAGCTTAGCGTCCCCCGAAGGGTACCAAGAGACCCAGTACTTC
-	TRBJ2-7	-	TRBV5-1	CASTLVGRSYEQYF	TGCGCCAGCACCTTGGTGGGACGGTCCTACGAGCAGTACTTC
-	TRBJ2-7	TRBD1	TRBV5-1	CASSLTPTGGGDYEQYF	TGCGCCAGCAGCTTGACTCCGACAGGGGGCGGGGACTACGAGCAGTACTTC
-	TRBJ2-3	TRBD1	TRBV10-3	CAITGQGGDTQYF	TGTGCCATCACGGGACAGGGCGGGGATACGCAGTATTTT
once	TRBJ2-7	-	TRBV5-1	CASRSEGSSYEQYF	TGCGCCAGCAGGTCAGAGGGGTCCTCCTACGAGCAGTACTTC
-	TRBJ1-2	-	TRBV29-1	CSVDGGSASNNYGYTF	TGCAGCGTTGATGGTGGGTCAGCTTCGAACAACTATGGCTACACCTTC
-	TRBJ1-2	-	TRBV29-1	CSVEAPEGYGYTF	TGCAGCGTTGAAGCCCCCGAAGGCTATGGCTACACCTTC
-	TRBJ1-4	-	TRBV6-1	CASRETGEEKLFF	TGTGCCAGCAGAGAGACGGGAGAGGAGAAACTGTTTTTT
-	TRBJ2-1	TRBD2	TRBV4-1	CASSQEASGGEYNEQFF	TGCGCCAGCAGCCAAGAGGCTAGCGGGGGGGAATACAATGAGCAGTTCTTC
-	TRBJ2-5	TRBD2	TRBV7-9	CASSPGLAGALETQYF	TGTGCCAGCAGCCCCGGACTAGCGGGGGCCCTAGAGACCCAGTACTTC
-	TRBJ2-7	TRBD1	TRBV19	CASSVIQGAYYEQYF	TGTGCCAGTAGCGTGATACAGGGGGCCTACTACGAGCAGTACTTC
-	TRBJ1-1	-	TRBV7-9	CASSLDQYTEAFF	TGTGCCAGCAGCTTAGACCAGTACACTGAAGCTTTCTTT
-	TRBJ2-3	TRBD2	TRBV11-2	CASSLVIRREGKDTQYF	TGTGCCAGCAGCTTAGTGATCCGGCGGGAGGGTAAGGATACGCAGTATTTT
-	TRBJ1-1	-	TRBV5-6	CASSFPETAITEAFF	TGTGCCAGCAGCTTCCCGGAGACGGCAATCACTGAAGCTTTCTTT
-	TRBJ1-2	-	TRBV19	CASSIVPDYGYTF	TGTGCCAGTAGTATAGTCCCCGACTATGGCTACACCTTC
-	TRBJ2-7	-	TRBV2	CASSEAGTTYEQYF	TGTGCCAGCAGTGAGGCAGGGACAACCTACGAGCAGTACTTC
-	TRBJ2-5	-	TRBV7-9	CASSLLEGETQYF	TGTGCCAGCAGCCTACTAGAGGGGGAGACCCAGTACTTC
-	TRBJ2-7	-	TRBV30	CAWSVGGGDEQYF	TGTGCCTGGAGTGTAGGAGGGGGCGACGAGCAGTACTTC